These T cell receptor beta chains were read from a single sample in a study of T cell responses to AZD1222 COVID-19 vaccine. Some clones are missing from TCRdb's copy, which holds only in-frame ones; the method was immunoSEQ multiplex PCR. Among 110,000 or so clones listed, about 89% were seen once. The source was peripheral blood, collected 28 days after the second AZD1222 dose. All receptors derive from an adult who received the AZD1222 COVID-19 vaccine. Both conserved end residues are trimmed from each CDR3.

TRBV4-3 | ASSQEGGGGANVLT
TRBV19 | ASSIGLADYNEQF
TRBV3-1/TRBV3-2 | ASSQEGRGLPREQY
TRBV19 | ASSIQRGAYNEQF
TRBV5-4 | ASSLVGINYGYT
TRBV7-2 | ASSLGGAQETQY
TRBV2 | ASKPDATYEQY
TRBV6-6 | ASSPPDRVALH
TRBV2 | ASSAAGGTTDTQY
TRBV5-3 | ARRPDRDCATTYEQY
TRBV9 | ASSLGPHNEQF
TRBV4-1 | ASSPRAGGQEGEQF
TRBV3-1/TRBV3-2 | ASSQDLSGGLASYEQY
TRBV4-3 | ASSQDRLKGSPLH
TRBV7-3 | ASSLTGTRSYNEQF
TRBV28 | ASSSSIQGSEQY
TRBV20-1 | SASKGAYEQY
TRBV5-1 | ASSLGSGGYEQY
TRBV15 | ATSRDQGKRNQPQH
TRBV2 | ASSDSTEDSGNTIY
TRBV5-8 | ASSTTSGGDFYNEQF
TRBV27 | ASSGQMNTEAF
TRBV5-6 | ASEEGGNYGYT
TRBV2 | ASRISNSPLH
TRBV2 | ASSDSISEQF
TRBV5-4 | ASSRKGGTGGGGYT
TRBV6-1 | ASSEGLAEETQY
TRBV7-3 | ASSLRLAGDDEQF
TRBV19 | ASSIGTGPGGYT